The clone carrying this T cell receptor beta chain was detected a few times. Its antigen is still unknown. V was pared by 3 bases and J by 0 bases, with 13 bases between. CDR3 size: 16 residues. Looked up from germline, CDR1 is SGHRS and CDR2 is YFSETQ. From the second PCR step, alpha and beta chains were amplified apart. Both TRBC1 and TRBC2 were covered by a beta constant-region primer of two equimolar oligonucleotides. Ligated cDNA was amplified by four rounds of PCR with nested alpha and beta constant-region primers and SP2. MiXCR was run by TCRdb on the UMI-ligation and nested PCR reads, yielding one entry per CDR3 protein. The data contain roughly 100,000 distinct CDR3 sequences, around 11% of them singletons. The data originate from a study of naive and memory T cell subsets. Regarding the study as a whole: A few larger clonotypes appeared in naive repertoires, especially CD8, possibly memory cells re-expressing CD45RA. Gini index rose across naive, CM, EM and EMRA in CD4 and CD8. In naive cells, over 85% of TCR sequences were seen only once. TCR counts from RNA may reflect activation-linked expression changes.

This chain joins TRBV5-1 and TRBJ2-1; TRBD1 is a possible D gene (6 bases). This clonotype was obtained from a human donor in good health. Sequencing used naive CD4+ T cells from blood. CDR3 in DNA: TGCGCCAGCAGCTCAGGACAGTCCAGCTCCTACAATGAGCAGTTCTTC. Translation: CASSSGQSSSYNEQFF.